This T cell receptor (beta chain) was captured in a study of blood T cell repertoires in COVID-19. V shed 2 bases and J shed 6 bases, with 10 bases lying between them. Germline CDR1 and CDR2: LNHNV and YYDKDF (reference sequence). The CDR3 has 14 amino acids. In the authors' workflow: Nucleated cell counts were estimated from reference gene primer amplification. This table comes from immunoSEQ multiplex PCR, and its TCRdb copy is limited to in-frame clones, with some not included. D and trimming come from the DNA, and the V and J calls and clone size come from that table. The sample consists of 160,000 or so clones, 60% to 85% of them appearing once. Enrolled during active infection, Seattle patients were then followed longitudinally. This clone was detected once.

The chain employs TRBV15 and TRBJ2-2, with a weak D call TRBD1 (7 bases). This receptor was obtained from a woman aged 60-75 years with COVID-19, enrolled during active disease. Sequenced material: peripheral blood. CDR3 sequence reads: CATSRQGGSGELFF. For the CDR3, the DNA is TGTGCCACCAGCAGACAGGGGGGCTCCGGGGAGCTGTTTTTT.